These 20 T cell receptor beta chains originate from one sample sequenced in a study of human T cells and chemical hapten exposure. Stated time point: patch test 3, about 24 weeks after DPC sensitization. Treatment of the sample: therapeutic diphenylcyclopropenone sensitization with weekly scalp DPC. A single record per CDR3 protein comes from TCRdb applying MiXCR to the RACE reads. Of about 190,000 distinct CDR3 sequences listed, around 23% are singletons. Specimen: whole blood, collected in connection with sensitization to the hapten diphenylcyclopropenone (DPC). The receptors originated from a woman aged 40 to 49 with alopecia areata. Some clones in this sample may be carry-over from other donors' samples.

The J gene is TRBJ2-1, the V gene TRBV13; 7 bases map to TRBD1. CDR3 length: 17 residues. Germline V CDR1 and CDR2: PRHDT, FYEKMQ (reference sequence). Trimming cost V 3 bases and J 5 bases; bases outside gene matches: 13. The CDR3 coding sequence is TGTGCCAGCAGCTTGAGCCCGGGACAGATATCACACAATGAGCAGTTCTTC. Translation gives CASSLSPGQISHNEQFF.

The genes are TRBV3-1 and TRBJ2-7; 15 bases match TRBD2. Germline values: CDR1 LGHDT, CDR2 YNNKEL (reference sequence). Trimming cost V 5 bases and J 0 bases; bases outside gene matches: 8. The CDR3 has 18 residues. In DNA, the CDR3 is TGTGCCAGCAGCAAGGCCGGGACTAGCGGGGGGAGCTCCTACGAGCAGTACTTC. Protein: CASSKAGTSGGSSYEQYF.

The V and J genes are TRBV7-2 and TRBJ2-3; 7 bases fit TRBD2. The length of the CDR3 is 18 residues. The germline gives CDR1 SGHTA, CDR2 FQGNSA. J lost 1 base, V lost 0 bases, and 10 bases had no gene match. CDR3 sequence reads: CASSLARNSGYGTDTQYF. DNA for the CDR3: TGTGCCAGCAGCTTAGCGCGGAATAGCGGGTATGGCACAGATACGCAGTATTTT. Looking up the rest from reference TRBV7-2 and TRBJ2-3 gives the full variable domain: GAGVSQSPSNKVTEKGKDVELRCDPISGHTALYWYRQSLGQGLEFLIYFQGNSAPDKSGLPSDRFSAERTGGSVSTLTIQRTQQEDSAVYLCASSLARNSGYGTDTQYFGPGTRLTVL.

Notes on this clonotype: It may be a read error: a sequence one base away is much more abundant. V is TRBV7-2 and J is TRBJ1-1; D is ambiguous. Germline values: CDR1 SGHTA, CDR2 FQGNSA. The CDR3 runs 12 residues. CDR3 in amino acids: CANSFYGTEAFF. The CDR3 nucleotides are TGTGCCAACAGCTTTTATGGGACTGAAGCTTTCTTT.

This clonotype was seen only a few times. The genes are TRBV7-2 and TRBJ2-1, with D uncertain. The germline V gene encodes CDR1 SGHTA and CDR2 FQGNSA. The CDR3 contains 13 residues. Trimming took 0 bases from V and 4 from J, leaving 4 bases between them. Here the CDR3 reads CASSLARYNEQFF. DNA for the CDR3: TGTGCCAGCAGCTTAGCCCGTTACAATGAGCAGTTCTTC.

The chain employs TRBV27 and TRBJ2-5; D unclear. Germline V lookup: CDR1 MNHEY, CDR2 SMNVEV (reference sequence). The CDR3 runs 14 residues. Trimming left V 5 bases short and J 3 bases short, with 13 bases between. CDR3 in amino acids: CASSQTPLEETQYF. Here the CDR3 DNA reads TGTGCCAGCAGTCAGACGCCCCTCGAAGAGACCCAGTACTTC.

The sample holds a few counts of this clonotype. The chain employs TRBV5-1 and TRBJ1-2; no firm D call. The germline V and J ends were trimmed by 0 bases and 2 bases, with 14 bases remaining between them. Germline V gene lookup returns CDR1 SGHRS and CDR2 YFSETQ. This CDR3 region has 16 residues. The CDR3 loop is CASSLVGEEQNYGYTF. The DNA of the CDR3 is TGCGCCAGCAGCTTGGTTGGGGAGGAGCAGAACTATGGCTACACCTTC.

This clonotype was counted between two and nine times. The chain recombines TRBV12-3 or TRBV12-4 with TRBJ2-7; unclear D gene. This CDR3 has 14 residues. Trimming took off 3 bases at V and 5 bases at J, with 14 bases between the two ends. In DNA, the CDR3 is TGTGCCAGCAGTTTTCACCAGCGCCCCGACGAGCAGTACTTC. It codes for CASSFHQRPDEQYF.

In its sample, this clonotype was seen a few times. The chain employs TRBV2 and TRBJ1-5; D uncertain. CDR1 is SNHLY, CDR2 FYNNEI, per germline. The CDR3 sequence is 13 residues long. Trimming stripped 6 bases from V and 0 bases from J, with 6 bases between. CDR3 DNA: TGTGCCAGCAGGGATTATAGCAATCAGCCCCAGCATTTT. It encodes CASRDYSNQPQHF.

This clonotype was recorded at least ten times. This chain connects TRBV7-2 to TRBJ1-4, with 7 positions matching TRBD1. From germline, CDR1 is SGHTA and CDR2 FQGNSA. J lost 10 bases, V lost 7 bases, and 9 bases had no gene match. The CDR3 runs to 13 residues. CDR3 coding DNA: TGTGCCAGCACCCGGGACAGTCGGGGAAAACTGTTTTTT. This translates into CASTRDSRGKLFF.

This clonotype has just a few counts. The genes are TRBV7-2 and TRBJ1-5; no clear D gene. Germline V CDR1 and CDR2: SGHTA, FQGNSA. Trimming stripped 5 bases from V and 0 bases from J, with 5 bases between. The CDR3 totals 13 residues. Here the CDR3 reads CASSKNSNQPQHF. In nucleotides, the CDR3 is TGTGCCAGCAGCAAAAATAGCAATCAGCCCCAGCATTTT.

The V call is TRBV29-1, the J call TRBJ2-1, with TRBD2 identical over 9 bases. The CDR3 consists of 15 residues. The V segment lost 8 bases and the J segment 0 bases; nucleotides outside the gene matches: 8. The germline V gene encodes CDR1 SQVTM and CDR2 ANQGSEA. CDR3 residues: CSTLAGDGSYNEQFF. The DNA of the CDR3 is TGCAGCACATTAGCGGGAGACGGCTCCTACAATGAGCAGTTCTTC.

The rearrangement uses TRBV7-9 and TRBJ2-3; 14 bases fit TRBD2. The CDR3 runs 16 residues. Germline CDR1 is SEHNR and CDR2 is FQNEAQ (reference sequence). The V gene end was trimmed by 5 bases and the J gene end by 5 bases; junction bases not matched to a gene: 6. Here the CDR3 DNA reads TGTGCCAGCAGCGTGGGACTAGCGGGAGCGGTAGATACGCAGTATTTT. It yields the protein CASSVGLAGAVDTQYF.

This clonotype came up a few times. For the CDR3, the DNA is TGCAGCGTTGGACAGGGCAGCTCCTACGAGCAGTACTTC. Its protein is CSVGQGSSYEQYF. The chain carries TRBV29-1 and TRBJ2-7; 7 nucleotides align to TRBD1. V shed 4 bases and J 0 bases; nucleotides not matched to a gene: 3. Germline lookup yields CDR1 SQVTM and CDR2 ANQGSEA. The CDR3 is 13 amino acids.

This chain links TRBV27 with TRBJ2-1; 8 bases agree with TRBD1. The CDR3 is 17 residues long. The germline gives CDR1 MNHEY, CDR2 SMNVEV (reference sequence). J gave up 9 bases and V 2 bases, and 15 bases lay outside the gene matches. The CDR3 spells CASSLNAAGQGASEQFF. The CDR3 nucleotides are TGTGCCAGCAGTTTAAATGCGGCGGGCCAGGGGGCAAGTGAGCAGTTCTTC.

This clonotype was recorded many times. The chain is built from TRBV5-1 and TRBJ2-3, with 7 positions matching TRBD1. V gave up 0 bases and J gave up 6 bases; unmatched junction bases: 1. CDR1 is SGHRS, CDR2 YFSETQ, per germline. This CDR3 has 13 amino acids. Here the CDR3 reads CASSLEGADTQYF. Written as DNA, the CDR3 is TGCGCCAGCAGCTTGGAGGGGGCGGATACGCAGTATTTT.

This clonotype has just a few counts. The V call is TRBV29-1, the J call TRBJ2-7; D is undetermined. V shed 4 bases and J shed 2 bases, with 9 bases lying between them. Germline V gene lookup returns CDR1 SQVTM and CDR2 ANQGSEA. The CDR3 covers 12 residues. CDR3 amino acids: CSVARRAYEQYF. CDR3 sequence (DNA): TGCAGCGTTGCCAGAAGAGCCTACGAGCAGTACTTC.

This rearrangement joins TRBV3-1 to TRBJ1-1; D uncertain. Deletions cut 0 bases from V and 4 bases from J, with 12 bases between. CDR1 is LGHDT, CDR2 YNNKEL, per germline (reference sequence). The CDR3 extends over 15 amino acids. The CDR3 sequence is CASSQEEGSATEAFF. CDR3 sequence (DNA): TGTGCCAGCAGCCAAGAGGAAGGGTCTGCCACTGAAGCTTTCTTT.

This clonotype was seen a handful of times. V usage is TRBV27 and J usage is TRBJ1-5; D not resolved. The CDR3 loop spans 13 amino acids. V lost 0 bases, J lost 3 bases, and 3 bases lay in between. Germline-derived CDR1 and CDR2 are MNHEY and SMNVEV (reference sequence). This chain's CDR3 is CASSLSFNQPQHF. The CDR3 nucleotides are TGTGCCAGCAGTTTATCGTTCAATCAGCCCCAGCATTTT.

This rearrangement joins TRBV15 to TRBJ1-5, with 7 bases matching TRBD1. Unmatched junction bases numbered 4, after V lost 5 bases and J lost 0 bases. The germline gives CDR1 LNHNV, CDR2 YYDKDF (reference sequence). The CDR3 sequence is 15 residues long. The CDR3 region has the DNA TGTGCCACCAGCCCAGGGGGGAATAGCAATCAGCCCCAGCATTTT. This sequence encodes CATSPGGNSNQPQHF.